This T cell receptor (beta chain) was sequenced for a study of shared clonotypes between healthy human individuals. Overall study context: The cohort comprised a couple of women and a few men. Their ages spanned 18 to 49 years. Study observations and caveats: An anticipated effect of sequencing depth on clonotype sharing among donors was recognized. In contrast to clonotypes shared by all four donors, non-shared clonotypes had lower generation probabilities. Relative to memory subsets, naive subsets generally showed larger estimated richness.

Only in-frame clones appear in the TCRdb table, and some are missing; sequencing was by immunoSEQ multiplex PCR. The sample shows around 2.1 million clones, 93% of them seen only once. This CDR3 comprises 14 residues. Germline lookup yields CDR1 LNHDA and CDR2 SQIVND (reference sequence). Between the trimmed V and J ends, which lost 5 bases and 8 bases, there was a span of 18 bases. On this clone itself: Antigen specificity is unknown.

Naive CD8 isolation took CD45RO-negative cells positively selected for CCR7 and excluded terminally differentiated effector memory CD45RA+ cells. The source is a man in his late teens or twenties in good health. Some clones in this sample may be carry-over from other donors' samples. The sequencing sample was made of naive CD8+ T cells from PBMCs. The rearrangement uses TRBV19 and TRBJ1-2; D remains ambiguous. The CDR3, as DNA: TGTGCCAGTAGTGTAAGTTACGCAGGCTGGGGCTACACCTTC. This translates into CASSVSYAGWGYTF.